Below are 14 T cell receptor beta chains sequenced from a single sample in a study of PD-1 blockade in classical Hodgkin lymphoma. Specified time point: cycle 4 day 1 (C4D1), after around six weeks of nivolumab. Every patient was affected by relapse after autologous stem cell transplantation, while exposure to brentuximab vedotin was not uniform. The repertoire was sequenced with immunoSEQ multiplex PCR; TCRdb's copy has only in-frame clones and lacks some. This sample has 15,000 to 20,000 clones, with about four fifths found just once. Sequences were derived from peripheral blood mononuclear cells (PBMCs), sampled before the fourth cycle of nivolumab. The source is a human donor with classical Hodgkin lymphoma.

The V and J genes are TRBV4-1 and TRBJ2-1, with D tentatively TRBD1 or TRBD2 (6 bases each). The CDR3 consists of 15 residues. The V end lost 0 bases, the J end lost 5 bases, and 11 bases lay between the germline ends. CDR1 MGHRA and CDR2 YSYEKL come from the germline V gene. CDR3 nucleotide sequence: TGCGCCAGCAGCCAAGATCGGGGGCCTAACAATGAGCAGTTCTTC. Translation: CASSQDRGPNNEQFF.

Comments on this clone: At one end, the junction sequence differs from germline, possibly due to a read error. Other nucleotide sequences from this sample produce the same CDR3. This sequence joins TRBV6-5 and TRBJ2-5; D is possibly TRBD1 or TRBD2 (5 bases each). The CDR3 is made up of 15 amino acids. CDR1 is MNHEY and CDR2 is SVGAGI in the germline V gene. This CDR3 is CASSPRGPESETQYF. The CDR3 DNA reads TGCGCCAGCAGCCCCCGGGGACCCGAGAGCGAGACCCAGTACTTC.

V is TRBV7-9 and J is TRBJ2-7; 7 bases are a match to TRBD1. The J segment lost 4 bases and the V segment lost 7 bases, leaving 7 bases of the junction unmatched. Germline V lookup: CDR1 SEHNR, CDR2 FQNEAQ (reference sequence). The CDR3 loop spans 13 amino acids. The DNA of the CDR3 is TGTGCCAGCAAGCGCAGGGGGTCATACGAGCAGTACTTC. Translated: CASKRRGSYEQYF. The variable domain in full, completed from reference TRBV7-9 and TRBJ2-7, reads DTGVSQNPRHKITKRGQNVTFRCDPISEHNRLYWYRQTLGQGPEFLTYFQNEAQLEKSRLLSDRFSAERPKGSFSTLEIQRTEQGDSAMYLCASKRRGSYEQYFGPGTRLTVT.

The chain carries TRBV21-1 and TRBJ1-3; no check of the table's D call, TRBD1, against the DNA was made. TRBV21-1 is a known pseudogene. This CDR3 region has 18 residues. The CDR3 bases are TGTGCCAGCAGCAAGGCCCCGGGACAGGGGGCTTCTGGAAACACCATATATTTT. Translated: CASSKAPGQGASGNTIYF.

The chain is built from TRBV14 and TRBJ2-7, with 10 bases lining up with TRBD1. The junction had 1 base not matched to a gene; V was cut back by 1 base and J by 1 base. This CDR3 is 15 amino acids long. CDR1 SGHDN and CDR2 FVKESK come from the germline V gene. The CDR3 here is CASSQGTGGSYEQYF. CDR3 DNA: TGTGCCAGCAGCCAAGGGACAGGGGGGTCCTACGAGCAGTACTTC.

The table lists this clone with a few counts. V and J are TRBV7-9 and TRBJ1-1; 9 positions agree with TRBD1. The V segment lost 1 base and the J segment 4 bases; nucleotides outside the gene matches: 4. Per the germline V gene, CDR1 is SEHNR and CDR2 is FQNEAQ (reference sequence). This CDR3 is built from 15 residues. CDR3 bases: TGTGCCAGCAGCTTAGAGGGACAGGGCGTCACTGAAGCTTTCTTT. It codes for CASSLEGQGVTEAFF. Full variable domain (remainder filled in from reference TRBV7-9 and TRBJ1-1): DTGVSQNPRHKITKRGQNVTFRCDPISEHNRLYWYRQTLGQGPEFLTYFQNEAQLEKSRLLSDRFSAERPKGSFSTLEIQRTEQGDSAMYLCASSLEGQGVTEAFFGQGTRLTVV.

Regarding this clone: The junction departs from germline at one end; a sequencing error may be responsible. This rearrangement joins TRBV7-9 to TRBJ1-1; 12 nucleotides agree with TRBD1. The CDR3 is 13 residues long. Germline V gives CDR1 SEHNR, CDR2 FQNEAQ (reference sequence). CDR3 coding DNA: TGTGCCAGCAGCCAGGCCGGAGGGACAGGGGGCAGTTTT. Translating gives CASSQAGGTGGSF.

This clone has a handful of counts. The CDR3, as DNA: TGTGCCAGCTCGGACCTAGCGGGGAAAGGCGGGGAGCTGTTTTTT. It is translated as CASSDLAGKGGELFF. This chain joins TRBV18 and TRBJ2-2, with 9 bases identical to TRBD2. After removal of 6 bases from V and 7 bases from J, the junction contained 9 bases not matched to a gene. The CDR3 runs to 15 residues. Germline assignment: CDR1 KGHSH and CDR2 LQKENI. Based on the CDR3 plus reference TRBV18 and TRBJ2-2, the full variable domain is NAGVMQNPRHLVRRRGQEARLRCSPMKGHSHVYWYRQLPEEGLKFMVYLQKENIIDESGMPKERFSAEFPKEGPSILRIQQVVRGDSAAYFCASSDLAGKGGELFFGEGSRLTVL.

Note on this clone: The same CDR3 is also encoded by other DNA sequences in this sample. This chain joins TRBV19 and TRBJ1-5; maybe TRBD1 (5 bases). V was pared by 1 base and J by 2 bases, with 9 bases between. The CDR3 length is 15 residues. In germline, CDR1 is LNHDA, CDR2 SQIVND (reference sequence). The CDR3 DNA reads as TGTGCCAGTAGTATAGGGCAGGGAGGCAATCAGCCCCAGCATTTT. Translation gives CASSIGQGGNQPQHF.

Details on this clone: Compared with germline, one end of the junction differs, possibly owing to a read error. The chain carries TRBV5-1 and TRBJ2-2; 7 bases line up with TRBD1. CDR3 length: 15 amino acids. The germline CDR1 and CDR2 sequences are SGHRS and YFSETQ. The CDR3, as DNA: TGCGCCAGCAGCCAGCCCGAGACAGGGACCGGAGAGCTGTTTTTT. Protein sequence: CASSQPETGTGELFF.

The chain links TRBV5-1 to TRBJ2-1, with 11 nucleotides matching TRBD1. This CDR3 region has 15 residues. The ends lost 4 bases at V and 6 bases at J; junction bases unmatched: 6. Germline V gene sequence: CDR1 SGHRS, CDR2 YFSETQ. The CDR3 sequence: CASSISGTGGNEQFF. CDR3 DNA: TGCGCCAGCAGCATTTCCGGGACAGGGGGCAATGAGCAGTTCTTC.

The chain links TRBV4-3 to TRBJ2-7; maybe TRBD1 (5 bases). V dropped 0 bases and J dropped 2 bases, with 8 bases sitting between them. CDR1 and CDR2 from the germline V gene are LGHNA and YSLEER. The CDR3 runs to 14 residues. The CDR3 reads CASSQDSGPYEQYF. Here the CDR3 DNA reads TGCGCCAGCAGCCAAGACTCAGGGCCCTACGAGCAGTACTTC.

This clone was seen a single time. The chain is built from TRBV30 and TRBJ1-2, with 8 positions matching TRBD1. CDR1 and CDR2 (germline): GTSNPN, SVGIG (reference sequence). CDR3 length: 14 amino acids. V shed 3 bases and J 6 bases; nucleotides not matched to a gene: 9. The CDR3 nucleotides read TGTGCCTGGAGGCCCCCCGGGACAGGCCATGGCTACACCTTC. The encoded protein is CAWRPPGTGHGYTF.

V gene TRBV7-9 combines with J gene TRBJ2-5; 10 bases are a match to TRBD2. This CDR3 spans 19 amino acids. Unmatched junction bases numbered 12, after V lost 1 base and J lost 1 base. CDR1 is SEHNR and CDR2 is FQNEAQ in the germline V gene (reference sequence). The chain's CDR3 is CASSLGRLAGALTQETQYF. The CDR3 DNA sequence: TGTGCCAGCAGCTTAGGTCGGCTAGCGGGGGCGCTAACCCAAGAGACCCAGTACTTC. The complete variable domain, with remaining parts taken from reference TRBV7-9 and TRBJ2-5, reads DTGVSQNPRHKITKRGQNVTFRCDPISEHNRLYWYRQTLGQGPEFLTYFQNEAQLEKSRLLSDRFSAERPKGSFSTLEIQRTEQGDSAMYLCASSLGRLAGALTQETQYFGPGTRLLVL.